Listed below are T cell receptor beta chains from one sample, sequenced in a study of T cells in Graves' hyperthyroidism and ophthalmopathy. TCRdb reprocessed the multiplex PCR reads with MiXCR, giving one entry per CDR3 protein. The sample yields approximately 270,000 distinct CDR3 sequences, less than 15% seen once. Input material: blood. These receptors all come from a woman aged 40 to 50 with Graves' hyperthyroidism that later progressed to Graves' ophthalmopathy. CDR3s include the opening cysteine and the closing phenylalanine or tryptophan. Fields, in order: J gene, V gene, CDR3 protein.

TRBJ2-3 | TRBV5-1 | CASSSPVRGSSTDTQYF
TRBJ1-1 | TRBV7-3 | CASSLPHRQGATTEAFF
TRBJ2-7 | TRBV7-9 | CASSPPLAGLAGDEQYF
TRBJ2-5 | TRBV29-1 | CSVAVEGIGSQETQYF
TRBJ2-1 | TRBV29-1 | CSVDHYGGSKDEQFF
TRBJ2-3 | TRBV11-3 | CASSLSVGGIGTDTQYF
TRBJ1-2 | TRBV6-2/TRBV6-3 | CASSVPRQGANYGYTF
TRBJ1-5 | TRBV30 | CAWSRGGAQPQHF
TRBJ2-1 | TRBV2 | CASSDPLYPIDNEQFF
TRBJ2-1 | TRBV30 | CAWKLWLGIYNEQFF
TRBJ2-3 | TRBV28 | CASRLAGGMIDTQYF
TRBJ2-1 | TRBV11-2 | CASSLPGLAGGSGNEQFF
TRBJ2-7 | TRBV28 | CASRNFGTLSYEQYF
TRBJ1-3 | TRBV6-1 | CASSHLDRAGNTIYF
TRBJ1-4 | TRBV6-2/TRBV6-3 | CASSYILSSNEKLFF
TRBJ1-3 | TRBV4-1 | CASSQGQYSGNTIYF
TRBJ2-3 | TRBV2 | CASSPGMNGATQYF
TRBJ1-2 | TRBV28 | CASSPPTNYGYTF
TRBJ2-7 | TRBV6-1 | CASSGTGNSYEQYF
TRBJ1-5 | TRBV10-3 | CAISFDRVNQPQHF
TRBJ1-5 | TRBV12-3/TRBV12-4 | CASSPGTGGVQPQHF
TRBJ2-7 | TRBV28 | CASSTDRTSGRKYEQYF
TRBJ2-7 | TRBV20-1 | CSAPTGTGSSPYEQYF
TRBJ2-7 | TRBV10-3 | CAISDPTGNAYGQYF
TRBJ1-4 | TRBV12-3/TRBV12-4 | CASSLIIRRNEKLFF
TRBJ2-1 | TRBV12-5 | CASGLDLRSTLRGSYNEQFF
TRBJ1-5 | TRBV20-1 | CSARQSYNQPQHF
TRBJ1-5 | TRBV27 | CASGYLGLQPQHF
TRBJ2-1 | TRBV7-8 | CASSITDEYNEQFF
TRBJ2-7 | TRBV27 | CASSLKYETGSSYEQYF
TRBJ2-1 | TRBV28 | CASKGLAGLYSYNEQFF
TRBJ1-6 | TRBV2 | CASSGTRIYNSPLHF
TRBJ2-7 | TRBV10-3 | CAISDLSYEQYF
TRBJ2-7 | TRBV20-1 | CSAPGTMPYEQYF
TRBJ1-2 | TRBV6-1 | CASSPGPGESYTF
TRBJ1-5 | TRBV6-1 | CASRYGQFSNQPQHF
TRBJ2-7 | TRBV20-1 | CSARTRNLPQKTYEQYF
TRBJ2-5 | TRBV9 | CASGPPGTGSFGETQYF
TRBJ2-7 | TRBV19 | CASSIGIATTYEQYF
TRBJ2-5 | TRBV5-1 | CASSLTETQYF
TRBJ2-1 | TRBV7-8 | CASSALREQFF
TRBJ2-2 | TRBV7-3 | CASTAGTGELFF